Shown below are 14 T cell receptor beta chains from a single sample sequenced in a study of beta chain features in type 1 diabetes. As every portion of the isolated RNA was reverse transcribed, the sequencing read expressed TCRB transcripts. The assay was immunoSEQ multiplex PCR, and TCRdb's table has in-frame clones only and misses some. The repertoire includes fewer than 350,000 clones, 15% of them detected once, and roughly 0.015% sits in the top ten. Study results and caveats: Patients with Type 1 diabetes showed moderately but significantly shorter TCRB CDR3s in all four CD4+ subsets.

No antigen has been identified for these receptors. The specimen was naive CD4+ T cells from blood. The receptors come from a man younger than 35 with type 1 diabetes.

V and J are TRBV5-1 and TRBJ2-1, with 14 nucleotides matching TRBD2. The CDR3 covers 15 residues. Germline V gene lookup returns CDR1 SGHRS and CDR2 YFSETQ. J gave up 10 bases and V 3 bases, and 6 bases lay outside the gene matches. For the CDR3, the DNA is TGCGCCAGCAGCTACACCCGGACTAGCGGGGGGGAGCAGTTCTTC. Translation gives CASSYTRTSGGEQFF.

V is TRBV11-2 and J is TRBJ2-7, with TRBD1 identical over 8 bases. V gave up 5 bases and J gave up 1 base; unmatched junction bases: 10. There are 16 residues in the CDR3. Germline V lookup: CDR1 SGHAT, CDR2 FQNNGV. CDR3 region: CASSPRTGIPSYEQYF. The CDR3 DNA is TGTGCCAGCAGCCCCCGGACAGGGATTCCTTCCTACGAGCAGTACTTC.

This clone appeared a few times. The chain uses TRBV9 and TRBJ2-1; 8 bases fit TRBD2. The CDR3 runs to 16 residues. The V segment lost 4 bases and the J segment 1 base; nucleotides outside the gene matches: 7. Looked up from germline, CDR1 is SGDLS and CDR2 is YYNGEE. CDR3 sequence (DNA): TGTGCCAGCAGCTCCCGGGGCGGGAGGTCCTACAATGAGCAGTTCTTC. Translation: CASSSRGGRSYNEQFF.

This clone turned up a few times. This chain uses TRBV5-5 with TRBJ1-1; the match to TRBD1 covers 8 bases. In germline, CDR1 is SGHKS, CDR2 YYEKEE (reference sequence). After removal of 3 bases from V and 8 bases from J, the junction contained 3 bases not matched to a gene. This CDR3 comprises 12 residues. This CDR3 reads CASSSQGAEAFF. The CDR3, as DNA: TGTGCCAGCAGCTCCCAGGGGGCCGAAGCTTTCTTT. Together with reference TRBV5-5 and TRBJ1-1, the CDR3 gives the full variable domain: DAGVTQSPTHLIKTRGQQVTLRCSPISGHKSVSWYQQVLGQGPQFIFQYYEKEERGRGNFPDRFSARQFPNYSSELNVNALLLGDSALYLCASSSQGAEAFFGQGTRLTVV.

This clone came up a few times. In DNA, the CDR3 is TGTGCCATCAGTGGGCCGAAGCCGGGAGGAGCAGATACGCAGTATTTT. Encoded protein: CAISGPKPGGADTQYF. The chain joins TRBV10-3 to TRBJ2-3; TRBD2 aligns across 7 bases. V shed 4 bases, J shed 4 bases, and the junction held 11 bases outside the gene matches. There are 16 residues in the CDR3. Germline assignment: CDR1 ENHRY and CDR2 SYGVKD.

In this sample, this clone turned up a few times. J is TRBJ2-1 and V is TRBV5-4; tentatively, D is TRBD2 (6 bases). V was trimmed by 0 bases and J by 6 bases, leaving 19 bases between them. This CDR3 is built from 17 residues. Germline lookup yields CDR1 SGHNT and CDR2 YYREEE (reference sequence). CDR3 loop: CASSLVPSVLTSNEQFF. As DNA, the CDR3 is TGTGCCAGCAGCTTGGTGCCTAGCGTATTAACGAGCAATGAGCAGTTCTTC.

As DNA, the CDR3 is TGTGCCAGCAGTTACTCGAGCCAGGGATGGTATGGCTACACCTTC. It specifies CASSYSSQGWYGYTF. The chain joins TRBV6-5 to TRBJ1-2; weak D call: TRBD1 (5 bases). CDR3 size: 15 residues. V was pared by 0 bases and J by 5 bases, with 13 bases between. The germline V gene has CDR1 MNHEY and CDR2 SVGAGI.

This clone was detected only a few times. The chain carries TRBV28 and TRBJ2-1; 7 bases fit TRBD2. CDR1 is MDHEN, CDR2 SYDVKM, per germline. The CDR3 has 18 residues. V dropped 1 base and J dropped 4; count of bases not matched to a gene: 13. CDR3 residues: CASSLSSIGGWGYNEQFF. CDR3 sequence (DNA): TGTGCCAGCAGTTTATCCTCGATCGGGGGGTGGGGGTACAATGAGCAGTTCTTC.

The chain joins TRBV30 to TRBJ2-5; 8 bases line up with TRBD2. The CDR3 runs 15 residues. The junction had 12 bases not matched to a gene; V was cut back by 4 bases and J by 5 bases. CDR1 and CDR2 (germline): GTSNPN, SVGIG (reference sequence). This CDR3 reads CAWIKGGRMGETQYF. Written as DNA, the CDR3 is TGTGCCTGGATCAAAGGCGGGAGGATGGGGGAGACCCAGTACTTC.

This clone was detected only a few times. The chain joins TRBV2 to TRBJ2-1; the match to TRBD2 covers 14 bases. CDR1 and CDR2 (germline): SNHLY, FYNNEI. The J segment lost 7 bases and the V segment lost 4 bases, leaving 3 bases of the junction unmatched. The length of the CDR3 is 15 residues. Written as DNA, the CDR3 is TGTGCCAGCAGTGTGACTAGCGGGAGGGGGAATGAGCAGTTCTTC. Amino acid sequence: CASSVTSGRGNEQFF.

V and J are TRBV6-4 and TRBJ2-2, with TRBD1 as a possible D gene (6 bases). CDR3 length: 16 amino acids. Trimming cost V 8 bases and J 0 bases, with 16 bases left between them. Per the germline V gene, CDR1 is MRHNA and CDR2 is SNTAGT. The chain's CDR3 is CASHPLGTPNTGELFF. The CDR3 nucleotides read TGTGCCAGCCACCCCCTCGGGACACCGAACACCGGGGAGCTGTTTTTT.

The V gene is TRBV9, the J gene TRBJ2-1; D is uncertain. CDR3 length equals 14 residues. Germline assignment: CDR1 SGDLS and CDR2 YYNGEE. Trimming left V 1 base short and J 6 bases short, with 11 bases between. CDR3 region: CASSVRSDRNEQFF. For the CDR3, the DNA is TGTGCCAGCAGCGTACGAAGCGACCGCAATGAGCAGTTCTTC.

This clone was counted only a few times. The chain has TRBV20-1 and TRBJ2-4; tentatively, D is TRBD2 (5 bases). Trimming stripped 3 bases from V and 7 bases from J, with 7 bases between. Looked up from germline, CDR1 is DFQATT and CDR2 is SNEGSKA (reference sequence). The CDR3 is 11 amino acids. CDR3 residues: CSARRANIQYF. CDR3 sequence (DNA): TGCAGTGCTAGGCGGGCGAACATTCAGTACTTC.

This clone was seen a few times. This chain links TRBV7-9 with TRBJ1-6, with 9 positions matching TRBD1. The CDR3 is made up of 15 amino acids. The junction had 5 bases not matched to a gene; V was cut back by 5 bases and J by 6 bases. From germline, CDR1 is SEHNR and CDR2 FQNEAQ (reference sequence). The CDR3, as DNA: TGTGCCAGCAGCAAATCGGGACAGGGTAATTCACCCCTCCACTTT. It specifies CASSKSGQGNSPLHF.